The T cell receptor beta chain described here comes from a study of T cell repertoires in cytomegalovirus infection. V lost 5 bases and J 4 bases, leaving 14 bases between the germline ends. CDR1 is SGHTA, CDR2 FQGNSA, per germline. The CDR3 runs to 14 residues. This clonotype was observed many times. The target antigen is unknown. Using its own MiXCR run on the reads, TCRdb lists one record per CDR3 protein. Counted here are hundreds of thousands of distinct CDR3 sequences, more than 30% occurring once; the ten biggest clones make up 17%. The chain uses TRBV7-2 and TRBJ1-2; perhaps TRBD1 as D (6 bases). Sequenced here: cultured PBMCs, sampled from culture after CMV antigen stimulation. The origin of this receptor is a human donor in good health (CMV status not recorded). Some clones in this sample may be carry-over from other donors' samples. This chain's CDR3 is CASSPRGGAYGYTF. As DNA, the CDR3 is TGTGCCAGCAGCCCCAGGGGAGGCGCCTATGGCTACACCTTC.